This T cell receptor (beta chain) was recorded in a study of T-cell reconstitution after alpha-beta-depleted transplantation in children. The V end lost 3 bases, the J end lost 1 base, and 6 bases lay between the germline ends. The CDR3 contains 13 residues. In its sample, this clonotype was seen many times. Unique molecular identifiers featured in how the TCRbeta library was prepared. One entry per CDR3 protein results from TCRdb running MiXCR on the PCR reads. Among 360,000 or so distinct CDR3 sequences listed, roughly 20% were seen once. The material sequenced was PBMCs from the stem cell graft donor, taken from the stem cell graft. This chain joins TRBV12-3 or TRBV12-4 and TRBJ2-5, with a weak D call TRBD1 (5 bases). The clonotype comes from a human donor who donated a stem cell graft to a child with acute myeloid leukemia. This chain's CDR3 is CASSFDSQETQYF. Written as DNA, the CDR3 is TGTGCCAGCAGTTTTGACAGCCAAGAGACCCAGTACTTC.